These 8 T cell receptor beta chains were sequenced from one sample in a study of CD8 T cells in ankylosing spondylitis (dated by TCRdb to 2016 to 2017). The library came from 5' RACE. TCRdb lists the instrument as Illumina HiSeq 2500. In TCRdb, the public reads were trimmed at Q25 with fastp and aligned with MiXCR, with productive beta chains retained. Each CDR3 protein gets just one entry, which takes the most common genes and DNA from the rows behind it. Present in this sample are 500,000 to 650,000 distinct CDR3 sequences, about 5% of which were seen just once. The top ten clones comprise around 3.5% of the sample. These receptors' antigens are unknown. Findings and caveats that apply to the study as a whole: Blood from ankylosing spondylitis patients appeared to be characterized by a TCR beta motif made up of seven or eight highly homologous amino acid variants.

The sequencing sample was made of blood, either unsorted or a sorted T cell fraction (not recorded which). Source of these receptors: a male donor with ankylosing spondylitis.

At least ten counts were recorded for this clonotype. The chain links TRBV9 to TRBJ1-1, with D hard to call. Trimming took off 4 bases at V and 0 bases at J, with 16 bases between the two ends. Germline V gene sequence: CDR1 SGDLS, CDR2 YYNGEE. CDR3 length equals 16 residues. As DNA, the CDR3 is TGTGCCAGCAGCCCGAGAGGGATCAGCATGAACACTGAAGCTTTCTTT. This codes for CASSPRGISMNTEAFF.

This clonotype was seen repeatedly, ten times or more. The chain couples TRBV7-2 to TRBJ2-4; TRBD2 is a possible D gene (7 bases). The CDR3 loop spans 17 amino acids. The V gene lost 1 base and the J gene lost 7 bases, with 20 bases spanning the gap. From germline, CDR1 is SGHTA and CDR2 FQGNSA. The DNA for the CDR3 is TGTGCCAGCAGCTTAGGGTCGGCACCAGGGAGGGGGAACATTCAGTACTTC. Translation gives CASSLGSAPGRGNIQYF.

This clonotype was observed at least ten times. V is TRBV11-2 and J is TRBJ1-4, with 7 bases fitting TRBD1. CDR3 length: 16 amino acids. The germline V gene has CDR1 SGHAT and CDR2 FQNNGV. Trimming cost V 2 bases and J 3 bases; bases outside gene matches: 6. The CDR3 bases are TGTGCCAGCAGCTTATCCTACAGGGGACCTAATGAAAAACTGTTTTTT. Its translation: CASSLSYRGPNEKLFF.

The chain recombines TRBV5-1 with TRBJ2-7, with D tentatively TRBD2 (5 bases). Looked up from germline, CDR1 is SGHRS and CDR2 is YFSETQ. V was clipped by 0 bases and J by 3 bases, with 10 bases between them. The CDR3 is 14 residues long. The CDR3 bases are TGCGCCAGCAGCTTGGACGGGGATCTCTACGAGCAGTACTTC. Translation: CASSLDGDLYEQYF.

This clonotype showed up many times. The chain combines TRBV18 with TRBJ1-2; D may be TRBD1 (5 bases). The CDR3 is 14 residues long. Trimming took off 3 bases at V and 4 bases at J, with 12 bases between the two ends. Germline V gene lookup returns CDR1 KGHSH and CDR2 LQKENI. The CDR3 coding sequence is TGTGCCAGCTCACCTTCCCCGGGGACCTATGGCTACACCTTC. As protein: CASSPSPGTYGYTF.

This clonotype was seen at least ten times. CDR3 in amino acids: CATSLTDRTGSYNEQFF. CDR3 DNA sequence: TGTGCCACCAGTCTTACGGACAGGACTGGATCCTACAATGAGCAGTTCTTC. V usage is TRBV24-1 and J usage is TRBJ2-1; 7 bases line up with TRBD1. The CDR3 extends over 17 amino acids. The germline V gene encodes CDR1 KGHDR and CDR2 SFDVKD. Trimming took 6 bases from V and 1 from J; bases not matched to a gene: 11.

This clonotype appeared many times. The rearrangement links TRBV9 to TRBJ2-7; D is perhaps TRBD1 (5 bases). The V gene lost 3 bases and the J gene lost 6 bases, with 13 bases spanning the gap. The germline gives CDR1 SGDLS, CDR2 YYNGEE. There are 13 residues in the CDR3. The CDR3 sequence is CASSAGKGPEQYF. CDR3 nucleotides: TGTGCCAGCAGCGCCGGTAAGGGGCCCGAGCAGTACTTC.

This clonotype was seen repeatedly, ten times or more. The CDR3 nucleotides are TGTGCCATCAAAATAGACGGGGAGGGGATCTCCTACGAGCAGTACTTC. Translation: CAIKIDGEGISYEQYF. J is TRBJ2-7 and V is TRBV10-3; 7 bases line up with TRBD2. The germline gives CDR1 ENHRY, CDR2 SYGVKD. CDR3 length: 16 amino acids. J gave up 0 bases and V 7 bases, and 12 bases lay outside the gene matches.